This T cell receptor beta chain comes out of a study of T-cell reconstitution after alpha-beta-depleted transplantation in children. With 2 bases clipped from V and 0 bases from J, the junction kept 13 bases outside the gene matches. The V gene's germline CDR1 is LGHNA and CDR2 YNFKEQ. CDR3 length: 20 residues. Preparation of the TCRbeta library used unique molecular identifiers. A single record per CDR3 protein comes from TCRdb applying MiXCR to the PCR reads. The data hold around 360,000 distinct CDR3 sequences, with 9% to 12% observed a single time. This chain joins TRBV4-2 and TRBJ2-3; 11 bases map to TRBD2. This specimen was PBMCs from the stem cell graft donor, taken from the stem cell graft. This clonotype was obtained from a human donor who donated a stem cell graft to a child with acute lymphoblastic leukemia. Here the CDR3 reads CASSQYAVGLAGGSTDTQYF. The CDR3 DNA is TGTGCCAGCAGCCAATATGCGGTGGGGCTAGCGGGAGGCAGCACAGATACGCAGTATTTT.